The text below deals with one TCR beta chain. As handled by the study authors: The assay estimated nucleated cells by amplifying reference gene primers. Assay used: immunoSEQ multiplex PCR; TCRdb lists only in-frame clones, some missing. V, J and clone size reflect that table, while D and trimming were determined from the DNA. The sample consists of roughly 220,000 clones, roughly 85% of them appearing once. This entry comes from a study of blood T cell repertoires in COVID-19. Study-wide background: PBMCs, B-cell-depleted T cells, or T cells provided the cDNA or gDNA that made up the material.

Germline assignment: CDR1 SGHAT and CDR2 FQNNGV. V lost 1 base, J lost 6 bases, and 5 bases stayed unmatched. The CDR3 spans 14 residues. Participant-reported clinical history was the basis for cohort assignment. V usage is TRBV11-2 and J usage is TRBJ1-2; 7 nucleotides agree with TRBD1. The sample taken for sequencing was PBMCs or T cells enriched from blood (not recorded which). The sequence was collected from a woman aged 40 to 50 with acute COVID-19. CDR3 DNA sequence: TGTGCCAGCAGCTTAGCTCGACAGGGTCATGGCTACACCTTC. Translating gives CASSLARQGHGYTF. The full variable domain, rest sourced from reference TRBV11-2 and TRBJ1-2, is EAGVAQSPRYKIIEKRQSVAFWCNPISGHATLYWYQQILGQGPKLLIQFQNNGVVDDSQLPKDRFSAERLKGVDSTLKIQPAKLEDSAVYLCASSLARQGHGYTFGSGTRLTVV.